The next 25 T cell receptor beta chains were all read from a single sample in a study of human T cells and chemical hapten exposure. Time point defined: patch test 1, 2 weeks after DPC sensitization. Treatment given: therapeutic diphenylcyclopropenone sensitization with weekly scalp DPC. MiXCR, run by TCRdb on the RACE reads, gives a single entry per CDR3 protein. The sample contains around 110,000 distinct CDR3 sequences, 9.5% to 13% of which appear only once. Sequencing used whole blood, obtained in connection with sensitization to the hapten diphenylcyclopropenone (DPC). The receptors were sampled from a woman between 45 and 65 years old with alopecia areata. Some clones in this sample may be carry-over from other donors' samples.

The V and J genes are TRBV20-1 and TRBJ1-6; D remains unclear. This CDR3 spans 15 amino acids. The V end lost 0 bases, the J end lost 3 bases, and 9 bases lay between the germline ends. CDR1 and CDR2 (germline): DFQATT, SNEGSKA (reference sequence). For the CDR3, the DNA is TGCAGTGCTAGAGATGGGCAGATCTATAATTCACCCCTCCACTTT. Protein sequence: CSARDGQIYNSPLHF.

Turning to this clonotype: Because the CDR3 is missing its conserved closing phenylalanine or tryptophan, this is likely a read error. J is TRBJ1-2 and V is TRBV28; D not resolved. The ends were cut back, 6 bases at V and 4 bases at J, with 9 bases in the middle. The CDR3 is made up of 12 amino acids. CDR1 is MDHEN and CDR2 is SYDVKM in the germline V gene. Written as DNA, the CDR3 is TGTGCCAGCAGCCCTGGGCCCTATGGCTACACCCTC. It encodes CASSPGPYGYTL.

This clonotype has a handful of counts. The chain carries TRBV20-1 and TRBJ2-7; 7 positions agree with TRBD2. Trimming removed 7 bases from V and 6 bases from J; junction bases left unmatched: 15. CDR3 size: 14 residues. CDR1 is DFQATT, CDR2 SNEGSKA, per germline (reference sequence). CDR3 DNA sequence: TGCAGTGTCTCGACAAGCGGGGTACCCCTCGAGCAGTACTTC. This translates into CSVSTSGVPLEQYF.

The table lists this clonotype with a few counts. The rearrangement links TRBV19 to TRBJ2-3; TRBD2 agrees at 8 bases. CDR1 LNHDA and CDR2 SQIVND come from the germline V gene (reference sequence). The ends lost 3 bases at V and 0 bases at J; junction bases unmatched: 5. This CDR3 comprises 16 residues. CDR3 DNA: TGTGCCAGTAGTATTCGTAGCGGGACTAGCACAGATACGCAGTATTTT. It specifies CASSIRSGTSTDTQYF.

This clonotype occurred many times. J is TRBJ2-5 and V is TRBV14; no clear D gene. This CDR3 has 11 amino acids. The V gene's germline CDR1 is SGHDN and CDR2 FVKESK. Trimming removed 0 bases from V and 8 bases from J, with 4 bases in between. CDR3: CASSQELTQYF. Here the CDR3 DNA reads TGTGCCAGCAGCCAAGAGTTAACCCAGTACTTC. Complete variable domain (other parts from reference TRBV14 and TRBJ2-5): EAGVTQFPSHSVIEKGQTVTLRCDPISGHDNLYWYRRVMGKEIKFLLHFVKESKQDESGMPNNRFLAERTGGTYSTLKVQPAELEDSGVYFCASSQELTQYFGPGTRLLVL.

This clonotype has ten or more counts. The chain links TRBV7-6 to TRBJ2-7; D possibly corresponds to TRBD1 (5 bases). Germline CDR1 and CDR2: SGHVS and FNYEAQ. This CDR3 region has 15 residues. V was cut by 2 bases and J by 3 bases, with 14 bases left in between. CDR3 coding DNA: TGTGCCAGCAGCTTAAGCGCAGGGTTGAACTACGAGCAGTACTTC. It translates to CASSLSAGLNYEQYF.

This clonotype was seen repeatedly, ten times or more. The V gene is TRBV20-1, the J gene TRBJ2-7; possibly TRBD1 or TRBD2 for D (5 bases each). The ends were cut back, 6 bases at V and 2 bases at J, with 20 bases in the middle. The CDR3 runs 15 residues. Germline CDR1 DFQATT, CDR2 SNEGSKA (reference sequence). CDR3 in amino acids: CSAAHSGTPTYEQYF. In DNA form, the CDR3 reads TGCAGTGCCGCGCACTCCGGGACGCCGACCTACGAGCAGTACTTC.

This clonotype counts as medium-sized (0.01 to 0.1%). The CDR3 nucleotides read TGCAGCGTTGCAGGGCAGGCCGGCGCCGGGGAGCTGTTTTTT. Translated: CSVAGQAGAGELFF. This chain joins TRBV29-1 and TRBJ2-2; a weak D match, TRBD1 (5 bases). Germline V CDR1 and CDR2: SQVTM, ANQGSEA. This CDR3 has 14 residues. V was cut by 4 bases and J by 6 bases, with 15 bases left in between.

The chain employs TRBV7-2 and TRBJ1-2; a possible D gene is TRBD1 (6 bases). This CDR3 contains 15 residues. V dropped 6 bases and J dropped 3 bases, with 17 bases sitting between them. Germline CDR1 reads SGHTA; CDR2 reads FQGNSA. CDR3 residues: CASSRQGKIDYGYTF. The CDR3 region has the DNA TGTGCCAGCAGTCGCCAGGGGAAGATTGACTATGGCTACACCTTC. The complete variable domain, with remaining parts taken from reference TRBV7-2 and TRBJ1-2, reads GAGVSQSPSNKVTEKGKDVELRCDPISGHTALYWYRQSLGQGLEFLIYFQGNSAPDKSGLPSDRFSAERTGGSVSTLTIQRTQQEDSAVYLCASSRQGKIDYGYTFGSGTRLTVV.

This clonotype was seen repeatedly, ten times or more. CDR3 loop: CASSKGTGGFSPLHF. The CDR3 nucleotides are TGTGCCAGCAGTAAAGGGACAGGGGGTTTCTCACCCCTCCACTTT. The gene calls are TRBV12-3 or TRBV12-4 and TRBJ1-6; 11 positions agree with TRBD1. This CDR3 region has 15 residues. The J segment lost 10 bases and the V segment lost 5 bases, leaving 7 bases of the junction unmatched.

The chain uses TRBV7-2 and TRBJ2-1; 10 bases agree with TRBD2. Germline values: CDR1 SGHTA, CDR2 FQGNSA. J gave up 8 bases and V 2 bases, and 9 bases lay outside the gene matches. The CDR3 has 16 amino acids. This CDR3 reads CASSLSLAGVQHEQFF. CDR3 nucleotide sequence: TGTGCCAGCAGCTTATCCCTAGCGGGAGTGCAACATGAGCAGTTCTTC.

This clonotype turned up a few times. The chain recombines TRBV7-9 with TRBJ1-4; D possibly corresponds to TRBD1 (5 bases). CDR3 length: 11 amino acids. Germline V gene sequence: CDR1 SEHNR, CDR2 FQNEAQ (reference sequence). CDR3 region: CAGGTYEKLFF. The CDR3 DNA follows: TGTGCGGGGGGAACGTATGAAAAACTGTTTTTT.

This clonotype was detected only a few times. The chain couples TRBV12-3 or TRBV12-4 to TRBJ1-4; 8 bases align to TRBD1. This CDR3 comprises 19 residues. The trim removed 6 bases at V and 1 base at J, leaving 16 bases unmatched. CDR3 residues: CASRMTGVGRGETNEKLFF. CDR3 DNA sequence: TGTGCCAGCAGAATGACAGGGGTCGGGAGGGGAGAAACTAATGAAAAACTGTTTTTT.

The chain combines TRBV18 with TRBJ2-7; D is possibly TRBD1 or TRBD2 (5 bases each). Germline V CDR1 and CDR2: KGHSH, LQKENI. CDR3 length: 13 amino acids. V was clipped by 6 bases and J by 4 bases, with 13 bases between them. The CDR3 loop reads CASSSGEGYEQYF. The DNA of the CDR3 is TGTGCCAGCTCGTCTGGCGAGGGGTACGAGCAGTACTTC.

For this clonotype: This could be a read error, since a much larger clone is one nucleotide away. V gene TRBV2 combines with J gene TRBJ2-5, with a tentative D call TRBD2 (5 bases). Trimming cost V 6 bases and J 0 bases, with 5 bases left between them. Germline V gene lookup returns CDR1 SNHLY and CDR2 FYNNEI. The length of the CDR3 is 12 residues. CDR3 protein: CASRADQETQYF. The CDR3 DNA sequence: TGTGCCAGCAGAGCGGACCAAGAGACCCAGTACTTC. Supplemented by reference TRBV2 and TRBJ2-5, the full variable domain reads EPEVTQTPSHQVTQMGQEVILRCVPISNHLYFYWYRQILGQKVEFLVSFYNNEISEKSEIFDDQFSVERPDGSNFTLKIRSTKLEDSAMYFCASRADQETQYFGPGTRLLVL.

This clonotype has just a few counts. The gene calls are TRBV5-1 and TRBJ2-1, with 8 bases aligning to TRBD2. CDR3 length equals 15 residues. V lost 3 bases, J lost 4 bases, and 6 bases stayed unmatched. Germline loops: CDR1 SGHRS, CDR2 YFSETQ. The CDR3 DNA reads TGCGCCAGCAGCTCTTCCACTAGCGGATACAATGAGCAGTTCTTC. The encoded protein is CASSSSTSGYNEQFF.

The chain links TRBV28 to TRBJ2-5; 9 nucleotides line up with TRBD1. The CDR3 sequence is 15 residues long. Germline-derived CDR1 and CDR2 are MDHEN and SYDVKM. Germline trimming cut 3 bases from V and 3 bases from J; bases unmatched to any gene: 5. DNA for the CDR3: TGTGCCAGCAGTTTTACGGGACAGGGCGAAGAGACCCAGTACTTC. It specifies CASSFTGQGEETQYF. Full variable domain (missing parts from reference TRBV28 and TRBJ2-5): DVKVTQSSRYLVKRTGEKVFLECVQDMDHENMFWYRQDPGLGLRLIYFSYDVKMKEKGDIPEGYSVSREKKERFSLILESASTNQTSMYLCASSFTGQGEETQYFGPGTRLLVL.

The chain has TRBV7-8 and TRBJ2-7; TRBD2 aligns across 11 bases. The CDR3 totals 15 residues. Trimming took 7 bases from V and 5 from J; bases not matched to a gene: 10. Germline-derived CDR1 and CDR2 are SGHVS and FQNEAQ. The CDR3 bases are TGTGCCAGCAACCCAGATCTAGCGGGAGGTAACGAGCAGTACTTC. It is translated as CASNPDLAGGNEQYF.

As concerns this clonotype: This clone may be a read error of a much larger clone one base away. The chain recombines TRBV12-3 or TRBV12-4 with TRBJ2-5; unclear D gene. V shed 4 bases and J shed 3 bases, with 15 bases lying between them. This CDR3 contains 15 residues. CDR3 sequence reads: CASSSPRLREETQYF. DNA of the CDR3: TGTGCCAGCAGTTCACCGCGACTTAGGGAAGAGACCCAGTACTTC.

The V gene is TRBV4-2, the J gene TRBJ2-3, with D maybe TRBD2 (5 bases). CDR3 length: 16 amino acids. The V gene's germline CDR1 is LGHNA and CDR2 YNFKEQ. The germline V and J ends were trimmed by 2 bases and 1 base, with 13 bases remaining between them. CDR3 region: CASSQMLALRTDTQYF. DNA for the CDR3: TGTGCCAGCAGCCAAATGCTAGCCCTCCGCACAGATACGCAGTATTTT.

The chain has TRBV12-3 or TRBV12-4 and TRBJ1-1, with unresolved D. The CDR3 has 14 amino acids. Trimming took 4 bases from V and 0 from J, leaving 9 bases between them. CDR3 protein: CASSSQDMNTEAFF. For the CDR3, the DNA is TGTGCCAGCAGTTCCCAAGATATGAACACTGAAGCTTTCTTT.

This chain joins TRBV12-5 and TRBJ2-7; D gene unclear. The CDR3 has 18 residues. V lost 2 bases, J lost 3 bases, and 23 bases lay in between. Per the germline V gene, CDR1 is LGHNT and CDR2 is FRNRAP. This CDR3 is CASGLKSAGASTYYEQYF. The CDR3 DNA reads TGTGCTAGTGGTTTGAAGTCGGCAGGAGCATCTACTTACTACGAGCAGTACTTC. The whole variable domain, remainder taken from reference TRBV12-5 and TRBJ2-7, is DARVTQTPRHKVTEMGQEVTMRCQPILGHNTVFWYRQTMMQGLELLAYFRNRAPLDDSGMPKDRFSAEMPDATLATLKIQPSEPRDSAVYFCASGLKSAGASTYYEQYFGPGTRLTVT.

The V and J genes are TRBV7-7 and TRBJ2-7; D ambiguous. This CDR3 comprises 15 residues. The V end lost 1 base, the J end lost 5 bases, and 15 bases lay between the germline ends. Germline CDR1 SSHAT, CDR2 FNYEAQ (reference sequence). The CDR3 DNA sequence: TGTGCCAGCAGCTTAGACCCGAGGCCGGTCGACGAGCAGTACTTC. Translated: CASSLDPRPVDEQYF. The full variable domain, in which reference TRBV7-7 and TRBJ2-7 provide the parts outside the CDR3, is GAGVSQSPRYKVTKRGQDVTLRCDPISSHATLYWYQQALGQGPEFLTYFNYEAQPDKSGLPSDRFSAERPEGSISTLTIQRTEQRDSAMYRCASSLDPRPVDEQYFGPGTRLTVT.

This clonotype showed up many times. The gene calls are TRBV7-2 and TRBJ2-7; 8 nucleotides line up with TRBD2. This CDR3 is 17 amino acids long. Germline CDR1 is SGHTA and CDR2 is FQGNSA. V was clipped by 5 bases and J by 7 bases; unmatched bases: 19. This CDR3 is CASSPIQRELEFWEQYF. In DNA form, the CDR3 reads TGTGCCAGCAGCCCGATTCAGCGGGAGCTAGAGTTTTGGGAGCAGTACTTC.

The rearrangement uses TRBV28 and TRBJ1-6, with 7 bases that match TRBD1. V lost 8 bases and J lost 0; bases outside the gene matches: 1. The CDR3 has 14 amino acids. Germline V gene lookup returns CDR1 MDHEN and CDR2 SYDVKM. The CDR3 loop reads CASRTGSYNSPLHF. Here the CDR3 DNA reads TGTGCCAGCCGGACAGGCTCCTATAATTCACCCCTCCACTTT.